These T cell receptor beta chains were read from a single sample in a study of T cell changes during pregnancy in multiple sclerosis. The assay was immunoSEQ multiplex PCR, and TCRdb's table has in-frame clones only and misses some. The data show more than 80,000 clones, about 89% seen once. This specimen consisted of peripheral blood, obtained before pregnancy. These receptors were collected from a female donor with multiple sclerosis, enrolled in a pregnancy study. The CDR3 runs from the conserved cysteine through the conserved F or W. D genes are given only for firm matches. Where a row states a size, it is once, few, many or the class of an expanded clone; other rows omit it.

v_call,d_call,j_call,clone_size,cdr3_aa,cdr3_nt
TRBV7-9,NA,TRBJ1-2,NA,CASSLAGGRGLGYTF,TGTGCCAGCAGCTTAGCAGGCGGGAGGGGTCTTGGCTACACCTTC
TRBV15,NA,TRBJ2-7,NA,CATSRGQNPYEQYF,TGTGCCACCAGCAGAGGACAGAACCCCTACGAGCAGTACTTC
TRBV6-1,TRBD1,TRBJ1-1,NA,CASSILQGLGTEAFF,TGTGCCAGCAGTATACTACAGGGGTTAGGGACTGAAGCTTTCTTT
TRBV7-8,TRBD1,TRBJ1-2,NA,CASSLPPAGGFGGYTF,TGTGCCAGCAGCTTACCACCAGCAGGGGGGTTCGGTGGCTACACCTTC
TRBV19,TRBD2,TRBJ2-1,NA,CASSARTSGNNEQFF,TGTGCCAGTAGTGCCCGGACTAGCGGTAACAATGAGCAGTTCTTC
TRBV11-2,TRBD1,TRBJ1-2,NA,CASSFEQGAGYTF,TGTGCCAGCAGCTTCGAACAGGGGGCTGGCTACACCTTC
TRBV18,NA,TRBJ1-2,NA,CASSPSDGSYGYTF,TGTGCCAGCTCACCGTCGGACGGGAGCTATGGCTACACCTTC
TRBV6-4,NA,TRBJ2-7,once,CASSDSSRSSYEQYF,TGTGCCAGCAGTGACTCAAGCCGTAGCTCCTACGAGCAGTACTTC
TRBV7-3,TRBD1,TRBJ2-5,NA,CASSLSPGQGQETQYF,TGTGCCAGCAGCTTATCCCCGGGACAGGGCCAAGAGACCCAGTACTTC
TRBV7-9,NA,TRBJ1-2,NA,CASSLAHYPRQDDYGYTF,TGTGCCAGCAGCTTAGCCCATTATCCTAGACAGGACGACTATGGCTACACCTTC
TRBV27,TRBD2,TRBJ2-7,NA,CASSFLTSGGSYEQYF,TGTGCCAGCAGTTTCTTGACTAGCGGGGGGTCCTACGAGCAGTACTTC
TRBV7-9,NA,TRBJ2-5,NA,CASSLAQNSGPESETQYF,TGTGCCAGCAGCTTAGCGCAGAATAGCGGCCCTGAGTCGGAGACCCAGTACTTC
TRBV7-3,TRBD1,TRBJ1-1,few,CASSSQGGTEAFF,TGTGCCAGCAGCTCTCAGGGGGGAACTGAAGCTTTCTTT
TRBV19,NA,TRBJ1-2,once,CASSIPPGGYGYTF,TGTGCCAGTAGTATTCCTCCAGGAGGCTATGGCTACACCTTC
TRBV7-9,NA,TRBJ2-7,NA,CASSPGSYEQYF,TGTGCCAGCAGCCCCGGGTCCTACGAGCAGTACTTC
TRBV7-3,NA,TRBJ1-1,NA,CASSLVGGRTEAFF,TGTGCCAGCAGCTTAGTTGGGGGCCGCACTGAAGCTTTCTTT
TRBV4-3,NA,TRBJ2-7,NA,CASSLRGGGHNEQYF,TGCGCCAGCAGCCTTCGAGGGGGGGGGCACAACGAGCAGTACTTC
TRBV6-1,TRBD1,TRBJ1-3,NA,CASRAGTVDGNTIYF,TGTGCCAGCAGGGCAGGGACAGTAGATGGAAACACCATATATTTT
TRBV11-2,NA,TRBJ2-7,NA,CASTPRDSSYEQYF,TGTGCCAGCACCCCGCGGGACAGCTCCTACGAGCAGTACTTC
TRBV5-1,NA,TRBJ2-2,once,CASSLGRGLFF,TGCGCCAGCAGCCTCGGCCGAGGACTGTTTTTT
TRBV5-1,TRBD1,TRBJ1-6,NA,CASSSGGQRNSPLHF,TGCGCCAGCAGCTCAGGGGGCCAGCGGAATTCACCCCTCCACTTT
TRBV19,TRBD2,TRBJ2-2,NA,CASSVPAGGGLTGELFF,TGTGCCAGTAGTGTACCAGCGGGAGGTGGGCTCACCGGGGAGCTGTTTTTT
TRBV11-2,TRBD1,TRBJ1-1,NA,CASSLGRGRKMNTEAFF,TGTGCCAGCAGCTTGGGCAGGGGGCGAAAGATGAACACTGAAGCTTTCTTT
TRBV4-1,NA,TRBJ2-7,once,CASGHRGEQYF,TGCGCCAGCGGACATCGCGGCGAGCAGTACTTC
TRBV6-4,TRBD2,TRBJ2-3,NA,CASSESGTSTDTQYF,TGTGCCAGCAGTGAAAGCGGGACTAGCACAGATACGCAGTATTTT
TRBV5-1,NA,TRBJ1-4,NA,CASSLAGGAGNEKLFF,TGCGCCAGCAGCTTGGCCGGGGGGGCTGGTAATGAAAAACTGTTTTTT
TRBV30,NA,TRBJ1-6,NA,CAWRQQGPYNSPLHF,TGTGCCTGGAGACAACAGGGACCCTATAATTCACCCCTCCACTTT
TRBV28,NA,TRBJ1-5,NA,CASSPYRALYSNQPQHF,TGTGCCAGCAGTCCTTACAGGGCCCTCTATAGCAATCAGCCCCAGCATTTT
TRBV5-6,NA,TRBJ2-2,NA,CASSLGRNTGELFF,TGTGCCAGCAGCTTGGGCAGAAACACCGGGGAGCTGTTTTTT
TRBV4-1,NA,TRBJ1-1,NA,CASSQEVARNTEAFF,TGCGCCAGCAGCCAAGAGGTCGCCAGGAACACTGAAGCTTTCTTT
TRBV28,TRBD2,TRBJ2-5,NA,CASQRERKETQYF,TGTGCCAGCCAGCGGGAGCGAAAAGAGACCCAGTACTTC
TRBV15,NA,TRBJ1-1,NA,CATCQGMNTEAFF,TGTGCCACGTGCCAGGGGATGAACACTGAAGCTTTCTTT
TRBV5-1,TRBD2,TRBJ2-3,NA,CASSPGLAGARDTQYF,TGCGCCAGCAGCCCCGGACTAGCGGGAGCAAGGGATACGCAGTATTTT
TRBV6-5,TRBD1,TRBJ1-6,NA,CASSYSTGAYSPLHF,TGTGCCAGCAGTTACTCTACAGGGGCCTATTCACCCCTCCACTTT
TRBV27,TRBD2,TRBJ2-1,NA,CASSFLAGSYNEQFF,TGTGCCAGCAGTTTTTTAGCGGGCTCCTACAATGAGCAGTTCTTC
TRBV29-1,NA,TRBJ1-2,NA,CSVGTPGANYGYTF,TGCAGCGTCGGGACTCCGGGAGCTAACTATGGCTACACCTTC
TRBV5-1,NA,TRBJ1-3,NA,CASSVTGRASGNTIYF,TGCGCCAGCAGCGTGACGGGGAGGGCCTCTGGAAACACCATATATTTT
TRBV4-1,NA,TRBJ2-7,NA,CASSQGSSGEQYF,TGCGCCAGCAGCCAAGGGTCGAGCGGCGAGCAGTACTTC
TRBV18,NA,TRBJ2-3,NA,CASSPPSRRTDTQYF,TGTGCCAGCTCACCTCCTAGCAGACGCACAGATACGCAGTATTTT
TRBV10-3,NA,TRBJ1-1,NA,CAISESGREPGGTEAFF,TGTGCCATCAGTGAGTCTGGGAGGGAACCGGGTGGGACTGAAGCTTTCTTT
TRBV7-9,TRBD1,TRBJ2-5,NA,CASSADRGRRETQYF,TGTGCCAGCAGCGCTGACAGGGGGCGGAGAGAGACCCAGTACTTC
TRBV12-1,NA,TRBJ2-7,NA,CASSVQGAHEQYF,TGTGCCAGCAGCGTACAGGGGGCCCACGAGCAGTACTTC
TRBV27,NA,TRBJ1-2,NA,CASSLSIAANYGYTF,TGTGCCAGCAGTTTATCGATCGCAGCTAACTATGGCTACACCTTC
TRBV27,TRBD1,TRBJ2-1,NA,CASSTPIRDRGPLLFF,TGTGCCAGCAGTACCCCCATCCGGGACAGGGGTCCTCTACTGTTCTTC
TRBV6-1,TRBD1,TRBJ1-1,NA,CASSQGGLMAFF,TGTGCCAGCAGCCAAGGGGGCTTGATGGCTTTCTTT
TRBV10-3,TRBD2,TRBJ2-2,NA,CAISESGSGNTGELFF,TGTGCCATCAGTGAAAGCGGGAGTGGGAACACCGGGGAGCTGTTTTTT
TRBV5-4,TRBD1,TRBJ2-3,NA,CASSLADRAGTDTQYF,TGTGCCAGCAGCTTGGCGGACAGGGCCGGGACAGATACGCAGTATTTT
TRBV19,TRBD1,TRBJ2-1,NA,CASRQGASYNEQFF,TGTGCCAGTAGACAGGGGGCATCCTACAATGAGCAGTTCTTC